Listed below are T cell receptor beta chains from one sample, sequenced in a study of human T cells and chemical hapten exposure. Via MiXCR, TCRdb re-called the RACE reads, giving one row per CDR3 protein. The sample gives 100,000 or so distinct CDR3 sequences, roughly 11% of which show up once; less than 2.5% is in the top ten. The specimen comprised whole blood, sampled in connection with sensitization to the hapten diphenylcyclopropenone (DPC). These receptors were taken from a man in his forties or fifties with alopecia areata. Some clones in this sample may be carry-over from other donors' samples. Both conserved end residues are part of each CDR3. Each record gives: V gene, J gene, clone size, D gene, CDR3 DNA, CDR3 protein. A D gene is named only where the DNA matches it firmly. Clone size, where shown, is once, few, many, or a class for clones that have expanded.

TRBV6-4	TRBJ2-1	few	.	TGTGCCAGCAGTGGGGTGGCGGGCAATGAGCAGTTCTTC	CASSGVAGNEQFF
TRBV12-3/TRBV12-4	TRBJ1-5	many	.	TGTGCCAGCAGTGAATCCAATCAGCCCCAGCATTTT	CASSESNQPQHF
TRBV6-5	TRBJ2-3	few	TRBD2	TGTGCCAGCAGTTACTATGGACTAGCGGGAGGTGCAGATACGCAGTATTTT	CASSYYGLAGGADTQYF
TRBV29-1	TRBJ1-1	many	.	TGCAGCGTGGCCAGCACAGGGACTGAAGCTTTCTTT	CSVASTGTEAFF
TRBV20-1	TRBJ2-3	.	TRBD2	TGCAGTGCTAGATCCGGGACTAGCGGGAGAGACACTAGCACAGATACGCAGTATTTT	CSARSGTSGRDTSTDTQYF
TRBV28	TRBJ1-6	few	.	TGTGCCAGCAGTCACCCGGGGAGCAACGGGAATTCACCCCTCCACTTT	CASSHPGSNGNSPLHF
TRBV30	TRBJ1-1	few	TRBD1	TGTGCCCGGATGTGGACAGGGGACACTGAAGCTTTCTTT	CARMWTGDTEAFF
TRBV29-1	TRBJ2-5	.	.	TGCAGCGTTGCGGCGCGGAGCCCTCAAGAGACCCAGTACTTC	CSVAARSPQETQYF
TRBV6-2/TRBV6-3	TRBJ2-5	.	TRBD2	TGTGCCAGCAGTTACGGGACTAGCGGGCCCCAAGAGACCCAGTACTTC	CASSYGTSGPQETQYF
TRBV6-1	TRBJ1-1	many	.	TGTGCCAGCAGAAGGACCTTGATAGGAATGAACACTGAAGCTTTCTTT	CASRRTLIGMNTEAFF
TRBV6-2/TRBV6-3	TRBJ2-1	many	.	TGTGCCAGCAGTAATGTAAATGAGCAGTTCTTC	CASSNVNEQFF
TRBV7-6	TRBJ2-5	few	.	TGTGCCAGCAGCCCCCAACTAGGGACCCAGTACTTC	CASSPQLGTQYF
TRBV7-2	TRBJ2-3	.	.	TGTGCCAGCAGCTTTGGGGGCTGGACAGATACGCAGTATTTT	CASSFGGWTDTQYF
TRBV6-2/TRBV6-3	TRBJ2-3	few	TRBD1	TGTGCCAGCAGTTACCTTCGGACAGGGGTTGGAGATACGCAGTATTTT	CASSYLRTGVGDTQYF
TRBV4-3	TRBJ2-2	few	.	TGCGCCAGCAGCCAACTCGCGCTCGCCGGGGAGCTGTTTTTT	CASSQLALAGELFF
TRBV27	TRBJ1-5	few	TRBD1	TGTGCCAGCAGTTTACAGGGGGTAGGTCAGCCCCAGCATTTT	CASSLQGVGQPQHF
TRBV20-1	TRBJ2-3	few	TRBD2	TGCAGTGCTATAGCGGGAGGACACGAGAGCACAGATACGCAGTATTTT	CSAIAGGHESTDTQYF
TRBV7-9	TRBJ2-1	few	.	TGTGCCAGCAGCTTGGCGGACAATGAGCAGTTCTTC	CASSLADNEQFF
TRBV5-1	TRBJ2-3	.	.	TGCGCCAGCAGCCCACCCCTAGAGGGGGGTAGCACAGATACGCAGTATTTT	CASSPPLEGGSTDTQYF
TRBV5-4	TRBJ2-5	many	.	TGTGCCAGCAGCTGGGAGCTTGGAGACCCTAACTTC	CASSWELGDPNF
TRBV27	TRBJ2-1	many	.	TGTGCCAGCAGTTCACAGGGTGGACGGGCCTACAATGAGCAGTTCTTC	CASSSQGGRAYNEQFF
TRBV6-5	TRBJ1-1	.	.	TGTGCCAGCAGCCAAATTCCGTCCCCAACGTACCCTGAAGCTTTCTTT	CASSQIPSPTYPEAFF
TRBV12-3/TRBV12-4	TRBJ2-3	.	.	TGTGCCAGCAGTCTCCGCCCGGCGGGGAGCACAGATACGCAGTATTTT	CASSLRPAGSTDTQYF
TRBV6-6	TRBJ1-1	.	TRBD1	TGTGCCAGCAGTCCCAGGGGGCGAAACACTGAAGCTTTCTTT	CASSPRGRNTEAFF